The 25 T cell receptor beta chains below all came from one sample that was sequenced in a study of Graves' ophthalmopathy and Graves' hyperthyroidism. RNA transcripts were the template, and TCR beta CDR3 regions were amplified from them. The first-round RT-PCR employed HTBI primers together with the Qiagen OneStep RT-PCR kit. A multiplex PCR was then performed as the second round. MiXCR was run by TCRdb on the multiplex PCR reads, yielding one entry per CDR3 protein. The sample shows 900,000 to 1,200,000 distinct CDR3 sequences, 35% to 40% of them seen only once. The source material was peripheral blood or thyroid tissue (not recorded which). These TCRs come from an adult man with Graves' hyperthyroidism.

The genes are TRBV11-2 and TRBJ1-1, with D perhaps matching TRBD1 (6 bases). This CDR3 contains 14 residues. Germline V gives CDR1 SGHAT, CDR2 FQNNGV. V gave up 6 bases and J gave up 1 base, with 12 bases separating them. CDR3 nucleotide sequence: TGTGCCAGCAGGTCGGTCAGGGGGAACACTGAAGCTTTCTTT. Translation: CASRSVRGNTEAFF.

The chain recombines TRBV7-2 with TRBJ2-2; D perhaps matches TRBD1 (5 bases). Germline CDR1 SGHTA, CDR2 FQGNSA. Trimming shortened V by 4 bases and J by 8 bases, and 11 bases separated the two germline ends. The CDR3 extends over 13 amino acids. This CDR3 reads CASSWTFTGELFF. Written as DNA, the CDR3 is TGTGCCAGCAGCTGGACATTTACTGGGGAGCTGTTTTTT.

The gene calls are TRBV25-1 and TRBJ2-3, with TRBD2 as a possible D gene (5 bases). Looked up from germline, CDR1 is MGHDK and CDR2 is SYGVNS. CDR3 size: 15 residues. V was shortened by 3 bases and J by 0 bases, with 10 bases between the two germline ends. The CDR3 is CASSDQRTSTDTQYF. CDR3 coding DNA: TGTGCCAGCAGTGACCAGCGGACTAGCACAGATACGCAGTATTTT.

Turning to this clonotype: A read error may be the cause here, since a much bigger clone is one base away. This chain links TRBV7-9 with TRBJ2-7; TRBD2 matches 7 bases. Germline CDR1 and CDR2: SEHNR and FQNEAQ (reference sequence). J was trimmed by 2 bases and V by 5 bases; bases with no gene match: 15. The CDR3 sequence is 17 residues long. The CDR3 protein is CASSRGRGLAVTYEQYF. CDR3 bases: TGTGCCAGCAGCCGGGGTCGTGGGCTAGCGGTAACCTACGAGCAGTACTTC.

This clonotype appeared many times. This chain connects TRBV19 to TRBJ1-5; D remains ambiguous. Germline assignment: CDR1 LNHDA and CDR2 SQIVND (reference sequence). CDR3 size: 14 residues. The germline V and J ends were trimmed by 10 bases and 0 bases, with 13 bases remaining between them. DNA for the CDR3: TGTGCCACCCGTGGGGTGTCTAGCAATCAGCCCCAGCATTTT. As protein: CATRGVSSNQPQHF.

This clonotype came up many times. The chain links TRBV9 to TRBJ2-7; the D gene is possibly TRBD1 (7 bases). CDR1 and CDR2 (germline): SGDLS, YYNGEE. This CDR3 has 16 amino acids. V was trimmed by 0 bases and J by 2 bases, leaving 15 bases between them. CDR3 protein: CASSVGWSGGTYEQYF. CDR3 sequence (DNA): TGTGCCAGCAGCGTAGGGTGGTCAGGGGGGACCTACGAGCAGTACTTC.

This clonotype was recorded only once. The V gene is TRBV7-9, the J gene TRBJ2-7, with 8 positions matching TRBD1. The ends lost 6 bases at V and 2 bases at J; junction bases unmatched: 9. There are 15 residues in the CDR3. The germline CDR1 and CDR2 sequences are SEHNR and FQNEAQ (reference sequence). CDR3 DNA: TGTGCCAGCAGTTTATGGTGGACAGGGCCCTACGAGCAGTACTTC. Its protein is CASSLWWTGPYEQYF.

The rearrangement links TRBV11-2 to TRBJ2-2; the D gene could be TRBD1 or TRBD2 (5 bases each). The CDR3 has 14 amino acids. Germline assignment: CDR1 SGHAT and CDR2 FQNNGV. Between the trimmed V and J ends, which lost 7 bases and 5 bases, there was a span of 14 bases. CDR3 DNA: TGTGCCAGCAAACCCGGGGCAGGGACCGGGGAGCTGTTTTTT. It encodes CASKPGAGTGELFF.

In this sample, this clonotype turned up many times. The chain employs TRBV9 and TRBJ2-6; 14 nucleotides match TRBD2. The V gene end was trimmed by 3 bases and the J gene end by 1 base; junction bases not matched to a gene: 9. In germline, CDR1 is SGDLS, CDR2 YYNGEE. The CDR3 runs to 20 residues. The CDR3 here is CASSGYRGTSGSSGANVLTF. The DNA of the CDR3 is TGTGCCAGCAGCGGGTACAGGGGGACTAGCGGGAGTTCTGGGGCCAACGTCCTGACTTTC.

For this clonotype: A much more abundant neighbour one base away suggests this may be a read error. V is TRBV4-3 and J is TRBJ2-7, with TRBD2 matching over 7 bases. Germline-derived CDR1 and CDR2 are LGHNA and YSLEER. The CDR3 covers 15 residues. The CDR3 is CASSQGWRELDERYF. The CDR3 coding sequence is TGCGCCAGCAGCCAGGGGTGGCGGGAGCTAGACGAGCGGTACTTC.

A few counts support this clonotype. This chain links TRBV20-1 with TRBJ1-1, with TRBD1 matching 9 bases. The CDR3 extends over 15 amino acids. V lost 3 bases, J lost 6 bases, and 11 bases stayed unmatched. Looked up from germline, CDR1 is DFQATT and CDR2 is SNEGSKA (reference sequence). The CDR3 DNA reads TGCAGTGCTAGCAGCATCAGGACAGGGGAATCTGAAGCTTTCTTT. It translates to CSASSIRTGESEAFF.

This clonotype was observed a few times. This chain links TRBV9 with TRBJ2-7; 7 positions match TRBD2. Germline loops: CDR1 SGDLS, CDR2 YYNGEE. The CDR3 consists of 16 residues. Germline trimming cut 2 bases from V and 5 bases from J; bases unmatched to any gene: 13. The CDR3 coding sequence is TGTGCCAGCAGCGTCGGGGGGTCCCCCGTGGTTAACGAGCAGTACTTC. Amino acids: CASSVGGSPVVNEQYF.

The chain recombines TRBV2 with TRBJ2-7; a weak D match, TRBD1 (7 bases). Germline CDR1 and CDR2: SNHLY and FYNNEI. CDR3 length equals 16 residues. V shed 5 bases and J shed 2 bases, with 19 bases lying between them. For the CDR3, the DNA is TGTGCCAGCAGTTTGGTCAGCGGCAGGGGGGCCTACGAGCAGTACTTC. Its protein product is CASSLVSGRGAYEQYF. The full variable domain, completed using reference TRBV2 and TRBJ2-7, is EPEVTQTPSHQVTQMGQEVILRCVPISNHLYFYWYRQILGQKVEFLVSFYNNEISEKSEIFDDQFSVERPDGSNFTLKIRSTKLEDSAMYFCASSLVSGRGAYEQYFGPGTRLTVT.

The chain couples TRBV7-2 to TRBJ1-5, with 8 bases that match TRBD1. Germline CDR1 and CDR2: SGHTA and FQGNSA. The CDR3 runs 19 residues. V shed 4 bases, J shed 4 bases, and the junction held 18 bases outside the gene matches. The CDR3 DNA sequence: TGTGCCAGCAGCTACAGGGATGGGGCAGGGGGCAATCGGAATCAGCCCCAGCATTTT. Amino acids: CASSYRDGAGGNRNQPQHF.

CDR3 in DNA: TGTGCCACCAGCACCAGGGACAGGGGGCTGGATGGCTACACCTTC. Amino acids: CATSTRDRGLDGYTF. V usage is TRBV15 and J usage is TRBJ1-2; 12 bases align to TRBD1. The length of the CDR3 is 15 residues. V shed 4 bases, J shed 6 bases, and the junction held 6 bases outside the gene matches. In germline, CDR1 is LNHNV, CDR2 YYDKDF (reference sequence).

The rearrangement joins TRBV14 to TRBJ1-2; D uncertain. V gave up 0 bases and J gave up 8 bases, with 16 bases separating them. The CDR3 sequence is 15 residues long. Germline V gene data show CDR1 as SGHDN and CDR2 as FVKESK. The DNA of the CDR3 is TGTGCCAGCAGCCAAGAAAGGTTTATCCCTATCGGCTACACCTTC. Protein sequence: CASSQERFIPIGYTF. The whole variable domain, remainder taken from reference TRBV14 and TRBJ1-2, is EAGVTQFPSHSVIEKGQTVTLRCDPISGHDNLYWYRRVMGKEIKFLLHFVKESKQDESGMPNNRFLAERTGGTYSTLKVQPAELEDSGVYFCASSQERFIPIGYTFGSGTRLTVV.

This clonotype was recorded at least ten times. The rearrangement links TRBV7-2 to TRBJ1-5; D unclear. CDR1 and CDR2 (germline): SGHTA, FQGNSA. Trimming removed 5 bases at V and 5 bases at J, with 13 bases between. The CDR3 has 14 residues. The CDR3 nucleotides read TGTGCCAGCAGCCGAAGACAAAGTCATCAGCCCCAGCATTTT. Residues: CASSRRQSHQPQHF.

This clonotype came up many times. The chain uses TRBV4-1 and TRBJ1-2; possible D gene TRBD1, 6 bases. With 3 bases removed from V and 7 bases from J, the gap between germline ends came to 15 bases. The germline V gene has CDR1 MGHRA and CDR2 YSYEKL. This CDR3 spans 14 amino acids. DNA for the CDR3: TGCGCCAGCAGCCAGCCGGGACAAACCTCTGGCTACACCTTC. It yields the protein CASSQPGQTSGYTF.

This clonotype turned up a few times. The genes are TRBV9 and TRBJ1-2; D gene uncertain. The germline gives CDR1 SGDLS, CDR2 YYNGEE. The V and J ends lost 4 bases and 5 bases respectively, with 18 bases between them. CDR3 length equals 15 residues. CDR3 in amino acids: CASSQDLEAVYGYTF. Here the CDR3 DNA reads TGTGCCAGCAGCCAAGATCTGGAGGCCGTATATGGCTACACCTTC.

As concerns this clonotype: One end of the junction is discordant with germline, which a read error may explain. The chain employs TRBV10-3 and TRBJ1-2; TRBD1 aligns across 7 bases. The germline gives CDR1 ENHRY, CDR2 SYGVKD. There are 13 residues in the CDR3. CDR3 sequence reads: CASSEGQAFGYTF. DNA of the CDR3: TGTGCCAGCAGTGAAGGACAGGCTTTTGGCTACACCTTC.

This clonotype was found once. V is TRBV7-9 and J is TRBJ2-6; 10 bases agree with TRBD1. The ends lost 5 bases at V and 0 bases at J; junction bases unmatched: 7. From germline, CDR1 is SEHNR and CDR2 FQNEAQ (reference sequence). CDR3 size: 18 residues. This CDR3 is CASSPGTGALSGANVLTF. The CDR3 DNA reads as TGTGCCAGCAGCCCGGGGACAGGGGCCCTCTCTGGGGCCAACGTCCTGACTTTC.

The chain's CDR3 is CATSERGQGEHF. CDR3 DNA: TGTGCCACCAGTGAACGGGGCCAGGGCGAGCATTTT. The chain carries TRBV24-1 and TRBJ1-5; tentative D call: TRBD1 (5 bases). From germline, CDR1 is KGHDR and CDR2 SFDVKD. The CDR3 is 12 amino acids. V was cut by 4 bases and J by 14 bases, with 14 bases left in between.

The CDR3, as DNA: TGCAGCGTTGAGGGGGGTAGGGGGCGTTCCTTCCCTTACGAGCAGTACTTC. It encodes CSVEGGRGRSFPYEQYF. V is TRBV29-1 and J is TRBJ2-7; D is possibly TRBD1 (7 bases). The CDR3 is 17 amino acids. Germline CDR1 is SQVTM and CDR2 is ANQGSEA. V lost 3 bases to trimming and J lost 4 bases, with 25 bases between them.

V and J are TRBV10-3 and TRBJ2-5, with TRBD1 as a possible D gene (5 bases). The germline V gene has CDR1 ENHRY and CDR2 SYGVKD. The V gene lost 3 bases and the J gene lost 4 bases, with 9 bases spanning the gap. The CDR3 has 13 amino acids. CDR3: CAISDRVRETQYF. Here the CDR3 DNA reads TGTGCCATCAGTGACAGGGTTAGAGAGACCCAGTACTTC.

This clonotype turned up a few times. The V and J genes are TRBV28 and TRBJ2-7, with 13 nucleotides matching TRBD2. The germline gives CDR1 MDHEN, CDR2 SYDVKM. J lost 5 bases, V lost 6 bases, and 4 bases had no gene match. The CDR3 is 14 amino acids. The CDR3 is CASRGLAGLDEQYF. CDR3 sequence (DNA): TGTGCCAGCAGGGGACTAGCGGGACTCGACGAGCAGTACTTC.